This T cell receptor (beta chain) comes out of a study of cytomegalovirus exposure and HLA in healthy donors. Study background: Approximately 80 million unique TCRs from HLA-typed donors were held in an early data release.

The CDR3 extends over 13 amino acids. V was pared by 4 bases and J by 1 base, with 7 bases between. Germline CDR1 and CDR2: KGHSH and LQKENI. PCR was performed using 60 Vbeta and 13 Jbeta primers. Sequencing was performed with immunoSEQ multiplex PCR; in TCRdb, only in-frame clones are kept and a portion is missing. The data contain 130,000 or so clones, about 61% of them singletons. The V call is TRBV18, the J call TRBJ1-1; weak D call: TRBD1 (6 bases). Sequenced sample: PBMCs. This receptor was obtained from a male donor in good health and CMV-seronegative. Here the CDR3 reads CASSRTENTEAFF. CDR3 coding DNA: TGTGCCAGCTCACGGACAGAGAACACTGAAGCTTTCTTT.